These T cell receptor beta chains were read from a single sample in a study of blood T cell repertoires in COVID-19. Data came from immunoSEQ multiplex PCR; TCRdb stores just in-frame clones and leaves some out. The sample carries about 150,000 clones, approximately 86% recorded once. Sequencing input: peripheral blood. Receptors were obtained from a man aged 70 or older with acute or convalescent COVID-19. Each CDR3 is given without its conserved first and last residue. Fields, in order: J gene, V gene, CDR3 length, D gene, CDR3 protein. The D gene is left open where the match is weak.

>TRBJ1-1|TRBV18|13|TRBD1
ASSPRQGGWTEAF
>TRBJ1-5|TRBV4-1|15|TRBD1
ASSPTHRDRGFQPQH
>TRBJ2-2|TRBV6-5|9|.
ASSPAGELF
>TRBJ2-7|TRBV11-2|12|.
ASSLSLAVNEQY
>TRBJ2-2|TRBV7-3|14|.
ASSPRAGVDTGELF
>TRBJ1-4|TRBV19|13|.
ASSIDLGLNEKLF
>TRBJ2-7|TRBV28|13|TRBD1
ASSLIGGVGYEQY
>TRBJ2-1|TRBV6-2/TRBV6-3|15|TRBD1
ASSYALEGAPYNEQF
>TRBJ1-4|TRBV10-1|11|TRBD1
ASLTGEEEKLF
>TRBJ2-3|TRBV5-4|17|TRBD2
ASSRGLAGGRGSTDTQY
>TRBJ2-1|TRBV5-1|14|TRBD2
ASRIGGTSFHNEQF
>TRBJ2-2|TRBV7-9|16|TRBD2
ASSPIPGLAGSTGELF
>TRBJ1-1|TRBV5-1|15|TRBD1
ASSLGGQGTTNTEAF
>TRBJ2-7|TRBV5-6|13|TRBD2
ASSSGLAVFDEQY
>TRBJ2-2|TRBV18|15|TRBD2
ASSRQSSGIGTGELF
>TRBJ2-5|TRBV29-1|10|TRBD1
SVGTGQETQY
>TRBJ2-7|TRBV6-1|12|TRBD1
ASSDVTGVREQY
>TRBJ2-3|TRBV9|14|.
ASSVEGGDYTDTQY
>TRBJ1-1|TRBV28|13|TRBD1
ASIRTGGMNTEAF
>TRBJ2-3|TRBV19|13|.
ASSITASSTDTQY
>TRBJ2-2|TRBV7-9|15|TRBD1
ASSSPRGQGLAGELF
>TRBJ2-3|TRBV10-2|12|.
ASSESSGGDTQY
>TRBJ2-1|TRBV3-1/TRBV3-2|15|TRBD2
ASSPRLAGGPYNEQF
>TRBJ1-4|TRBV5-1|11|.
ASSWAGEEKLF
>TRBJ2-1|TRBV6-2/TRBV6-3|15|TRBD2
ASSYVLAGGNYNEQF
>TRBJ2-5|TRBV5-8|12|TRBD1
ASSSGQGYETQY
>TRBJ2-2|TRBV3-1/TRBV3-2|12|.
ASSSGVVFGELF
>TRBJ2-4|TRBV5-1|14|TRBD1
ASSLAGAWDRSIQY
>TRBJ2-3|TRBV7-2|15|TRBD1
ASSLVGRQGLTDTQY